Below, 28 T cell receptor beta chains from the same sample are listed, as sequenced in a study of tumor-infiltrating lymphocytes in primary liver carcinoma. From roughly 18-30 mg of unsorted bulk tissue, DNA and RNA were co-extracted together. TCR beta cDNA was reverse-transcribed from approximately 0.45 ug of total RNA. The reaction used a constant-region primer and ProtoScript II reverse transcriptase. Three nested multiplex PCR rounds, a slightly modified ARM-PCR, produced the libraries for TCR beta. Forward primers for TRBV1-TRBV30 and a C-beta reverse primer served the first two PCR rounds, at roughly 10 cycles each. TCRdb reanalysed the multiplex PCR reads using MiXCR and keeps one entry per CDR3 protein. The data contain around 88,000 distinct CDR3 sequences, 68% of them singletons. Specimen: tumor-adjacent normal liver tissue. The source of these receptors is a man aged 35 to 55 with primary liver carcinoma and hepatitis B virus infection.

The chain carries TRBV5-1 and TRBJ2-5; TRBD2 agrees at 11 bases. From germline, CDR1 is SGHRS and CDR2 YFSETQ. Trimming took 3 bases from V and 3 from J; bases not matched to a gene: 10. The CDR3 extends over 17 amino acids. This chain's CDR3 is CASSWAGLAAQEETQYF. In DNA, the CDR3 is TGCGCCAGCAGCTGGGCGGGACTAGCGGCCCAGGAAGAGACCCAGTACTTC.

As concerns this clonotype: Germline and junction disagree at one end, which may indicate a read error. The chain recombines TRBV11-2 with TRBJ2-1; TRBD2 agrees at 9 bases. This CDR3 region has 15 residues. Germline V gives CDR1 SGHAT, CDR2 FQNNGV. CDR3 nucleotides: TGTGCCGGCAGCGGGGGGAGGGGCTCCTACAATGAGCAGTTCTTC. It codes for CAGSGGRGSYNEQFF.

With regard to this clonotype: Without the conserved terminal phenylalanine or tryptophan, this CDR3 likely stems from a read error. The chain uses TRBV29-1 and TRBJ2-3; D might be TRBD2 (5 bases). V was cut by 7 bases and J by 2 bases, with 7 bases left in between. The CDR3 length is 11 residues. Germline V gives CDR1 SQVTM, CDR2 ANQGSEA. The CDR3 sequence: CSGRTTDTQYI. In nucleotides, the CDR3 is TGCAGCGGGAGGACCACAGATACGCAGTATATT.

The table lists this clonotype with a few counts. A much larger clone differs by one base, so this may be a read error. The CDR3 bases are TGTGCCAGCATTCCCCGCGGGGGATACGAGCAGTACTTC. Translation gives CASIPRGGYEQYF. This sequence joins TRBV12-3 or TRBV12-4 and TRBJ2-7; TRBD2 matches at 7 bases. After removal of 7 bases from V and 4 bases from J, the junction contained 7 bases not matched to a gene. The length of the CDR3 is 13 residues.

This clonotype has ten or more counts. The chain employs TRBV2 and TRBJ2-3, with D unclear. The ends were cut back, 8 bases at V and 2 bases at J, with 17 bases in the middle. The CDR3 runs 15 residues. Germline values: CDR1 SNHLY, CDR2 FYNNEI. CDR3 region: CASRSSQLSTDTQYF. CDR3 bases: TGTGCCAGCCGGTCGTCCCAGTTATCCACAGATACGCAGTATTTT.

This clonotype was detected a few times. A clone one base away is much larger, so this may be a read error. V gene TRBV6-5 combines with J gene TRBJ1-5; a weak D match, TRBD1 (5 bases). The CDR3 length is 14 residues. Germline CDR1 reads MNHEY; CDR2 reads SVGAGI. CDR3 residues: CASSTGRTNQSQHF. In DNA form, the CDR3 reads TGTGCCAGCAGTACCGGACGGACAAATCAGTCCCAGCATTTT.

In the case of this clonotype: One end of the junction does not line up with germline, which may come from a read error. The rearrangement uses TRBV6-6 and TRBJ2-7; tentative D call: TRBD2 (6 bases). Germline V gene lookup returns CDR1 MNHNY and CDR2 SVGAGI (reference sequence). This CDR3 region has 16 residues. The CDR3 spells CTSSITRDSGSSEQYF. The CDR3 coding sequence is TGTACCAGCAGTATCACCCGGGACTCGGGTTCCTCCGAGCAGTACTTC.

A remark on this clonotype: The junction departs from the called germline gene at one end, perhaps through a read error. CDR3: CTSSLDRQRDFF. Here the CDR3 DNA reads TGTACCAGCAGCTTAGATCGCCAGCGAGACTTCTTC. This rearrangement joins TRBV11-2 to TRBJ2-1; no firm D call. The CDR3 has 12 residues. Germline CDR1 and CDR2: SGHAT and FQNNGV.

About this clonotype: A single base separates this from a much larger clone, so it may be a read error. V gene TRBV5-4 combines with J gene TRBJ1-1; D not resolved. V lost 6 bases and J 4 bases, leaving 16 bases between the germline ends. Germline V gene sequence: CDR1 SGHNT, CDR2 YYREEE (reference sequence). The CDR3 runs 14 residues. The CDR3: CASNRDKASTEAFF. CDR3 bases: TGTGCCAGCAACCGCGACAAGGCAAGCACTGAAGCTTTCTTT.

This clonotype has only one observation. Germline and junction disagree at one end, which may indicate a read error. The rearrangement links TRBV5-5 to TRBJ1-1, with D possibly matching TRBD1 (6 bases). This CDR3 spans 14 amino acids. Germline CDR1 reads SGHKS; CDR2 reads YYEKEE (reference sequence). The CDR3 protein is CASSPTGSSPETFF. The DNA of the CDR3 is TGTGCCAGTAGTCCCACAGGGTCTTCCCCTGAAACTTTCTTT.

On this clonotype itself: Relative to the germline gene, one junction end is altered; a read error may explain this. The chain employs TRBV6-6 and TRBJ2-5, with TRBD2 matching over 12 bases. The CDR3 totals 16 residues. Germline loops: CDR1 MNHNY, CDR2 SVGAGI (reference sequence). Here the CDR3 reads CANSGKTSGSIETQYF. The CDR3 DNA follows: TGTGCCAACAGTGGCAAGACTAGCGGGAGTATAGAGACCCAGTACTTC.

About this clonotype: Because the CDR3 is missing its conserved closing phenylalanine or tryptophan, this is likely a read error. The chain is built from TRBV11-2 and TRBJ1-1; D is unresolved. V lost 0 bases, J lost 4 bases, and 12 bases lay in between. The CDR3 covers 15 residues. Germline V gene data show CDR1 as SGHAT and CDR2 as FQNNGV. This CDR3 reads CASSLDHTLSTEAFL. The CDR3 DNA sequence: TGTGCCAGCAGCTTAGATCACACTCTGAGCACTGAAGCTTTCCTT.

With regard to this clonotype: The junction departs from the called germline gene at one end, perhaps through a read error. The rearrangement links TRBV7-9 to TRBJ1-1; D unclear. Germline V lookup: CDR1 SEHNR, CDR2 FQNEAQ (reference sequence). CDR3 length: 13 amino acids. The CDR3 here is CVSSLAGKTEAFF. The CDR3, as DNA: TGTGTCAGCAGCTTAGCGGGTAAGACTGAAGCTTTCTTT. The complete variable domain, with remaining parts taken from reference TRBV7-9 and TRBJ1-1, reads DTGVSQNPRHKITKRGQNVTFRCDPISEHNRLYWYRQTLGQGPEFLTYFQNEAQLEKSRLLSDRFSAERPKGSFSTLEIQRTEQGDSAMYLCVSSLAGKTEAFFGQGTRLTVV.

This chain uses TRBV11-2 with TRBJ2-1, with 11 bases aligning to TRBD1. The CDR3 length is 15 residues. The junction had 11 bases not matched to a gene; V was cut back by 8 bases and J by 8 bases. Germline V gene data show CDR1 as SGHAT and CDR2 as FQNNGV. The CDR3 sequence is CASGLPGQGVDEQFF. CDR3 coding DNA: TGTGCCAGCGGATTGCCGGGACAGGGGGTGGATGAGCAGTTCTTC. Using reference TRBV11-2 and TRBJ2-1 for the parts outside the CDR3, the full variable domain is EAGVAQSPRYKIIEKRQSVAFWCNPISGHATLYWYQQILGQGPKLLIQFQNNGVVDDSQLPKDRFSAERLKGVDSTLKIQPAKLEDSAVYLCASGLPGQGVDEQFFGPGTRLTVL.

The chain is built from TRBV28 and TRBJ2-7, with TRBD1 as a possible D gene (6 bases). Per germline, CDR1 MDHEN and CDR2 SYDVKM. Trimming cost V 7 bases and J 7 bases, with 17 bases left between them. The CDR3 is 13 amino acids. The CDR3 sequence is CASTVQMTGEQYF. CDR3 in DNA: TGTGCCAGCACCGTACAAATGACAGGAGAGCAGTACTTC.

Only a few counts were recorded for this clonotype. Likely a read error: the CDR3 ends without its conserved phenylalanine or tryptophan. The chain combines TRBV12-3 or TRBV12-4 with TRBJ2-2, with 10 positions matching TRBD2. This CDR3 region has 16 residues. After removal of 7 bases from V and 4 bases from J, the junction contained 9 bases not matched to a gene. The CDR3, as DNA: TGTGCCAGCAATAACAAGCGGGAGGGCGGCACCGGGGAGCTGTTTTAT. This encodes CASNNKREGGTGELFY.

For this clonotype: The CDR3 does not close with the conserved phenylalanine or tryptophan, likely indicating a read error. CDR3 region: CASSLVDFNVQFL. In DNA, the CDR3 is TGTGCCAGCAGTTTAGTGGACTTCAATGTGCAGTTCTTA. The chain is built from TRBV12-3 or TRBV12-4 and TRBJ2-1; maybe TRBD2 (5 bases). CDR3 length: 13 amino acids.

As concerns this clonotype: Since a much larger clone is just one base distant, this may be a read error. This rearrangement joins TRBV6-5 to TRBJ1-2; D possibly corresponds to TRBD1 (6 bases). This CDR3 has 16 residues. V lost 2 bases and J lost 3, with 16 bases in between. Germline CDR1 MNHEY, CDR2 SVGAGI. The CDR3 loop is CASSYNRGGPDYGYTF. In DNA form, the CDR3 reads TGTGCCAGCAGTTACAATCGCGGGGGGCCGGACTATGGCTACACCTTC.

Remarks on this clonotype: A read error may produce the germline difference seen at one junction end. Here the CDR3 DNA reads TGTGCCAGCAGCTTGTGGGGGGGCAATCAGCTCCAGCACTTT. This gives the protein CASSLWGGNQLQHF. The rearrangement uses TRBV11-2 and TRBJ1-5; tentative D call: TRBD1 (6 bases). This CDR3 is 14 amino acids long. Germline CDR1 SGHAT, CDR2 FQNNGV.

For this clonotype: A much larger clone differs from this one at a single base, so this may be a read error. The chain couples TRBV12-3 or TRBV12-4 to TRBJ2-7; D call uncertain. The CDR3 loop spans 14 amino acids. The CDR3 spells CVSSLSQVPHEQYF. The CDR3, as DNA: TGTGTCAGCAGTTTATCCCAGGTCCCCCACGAGCAGTACTTC.

The V gene is TRBV12-3 or TRBV12-4, the J gene TRBJ2-7; 7 bases are shared with TRBD1. V shed 1 base and J 7 bases; nucleotides not matched to a gene: 4. The CDR3 totals 13 residues. CDR3 DNA sequence: TGTGCCAGCAGTTTAGGGACAGGCTTGGAGCAGTACTTC. Its translation is CASSLGTGLEQYF.

This clonotype was counted ten times or more. CDR3 protein: CASSLGPGGYTF. Written as DNA, the CDR3 is TGTGCCAGCAGCTTGGGTCCGGGTGGCTACACCTTC. The gene calls are TRBV5-6 and TRBJ1-2; D remains ambiguous. The ends were cut back, 0 bases at V and 7 bases at J, with 7 bases in the middle. The germline V gene has CDR1 SGHDT and CDR2 YYEEEE. The length of the CDR3 is 12 residues.

The chain has TRBV5-5 and TRBJ2-1; 8 bases match TRBD2. Germline lookup yields CDR1 SGHKS and CDR2 YYEKEE (reference sequence). V was clipped by 2 bases and J by 6 bases; unmatched bases: 13. The CDR3 has 17 amino acids. In nucleotides, the CDR3 is TGTGCCAGCAGCTTATTGGACGGGACTAGTGGAAGCAATGAGCAGTTCTTC. Translating gives CASSLLDGTSGSNEQFF.

Details on this clonotype: Given a much more abundant clone one base away, this may be a read error. The chain couples TRBV6-5 to TRBJ2-7; TRBD2 aligns across 14 bases. V gave up 6 bases and J gave up 6 bases; unmatched junction bases: 13. CDR3 length: 17 residues. Germline V gene data show CDR1 as MNHEY and CDR2 as SVGAGI. Written as DNA, the CDR3 is TGTGCCAGCAGCCCCCTGACTAGCGGGAGGGGAGGGTTCGAGCAGTACTTC. Encoded protein: CASSPLTSGRGGFEQYF.

Points on this clonotype: Being one base from a much bigger clone, this may be a read error. The V and J genes are TRBV10-1 and TRBJ2-7; TRBD1 matches 11 bases. CDR1 is WNHNN, CDR2 SYGVQD, per germline (reference sequence). This CDR3 spans 15 amino acids. The CDR3 reads CVSSESGTGGYEQYF. The CDR3 nucleotides read TGCGTCAGCAGTGAGTCGGGGACAGGGGGCTACGAGCAGTACTTC.

This chain connects TRBV11-2 to TRBJ2-3; 10 nucleotides align to TRBD2. The CDR3 loop spans 16 amino acids. The germline V gene encodes CDR1 SGHAT and CDR2 FQNNGV. CDR3 residues: CAGSLEGLAWTDTQYF. The CDR3 DNA reads as TGTGCTGGCAGTTTAGAGGGACTAGCGTGGACAGATACGCAGTATTTT.

With regard to this clonotype: One end of the junction varies from germline; a read error may be responsible. The chain couples TRBV12-3 or TRBV12-4 to TRBJ2-7, with D unclear. This CDR3 is 14 amino acids long. The CDR3 sequence: CASSGPSRPYVQYF. CDR3 DNA: TGTGCCAGCAGTGGACCCTCACGGCCCTACGTGCAGTACTTC.

Comments on this clonotype: At one of its ends the junction is not consistent with the germline gene, which may arise from a read error. This rearrangement joins TRBV11-2 to TRBJ2-6; the D call may be TRBD1 or TRBD2 (5 bases each). Germline lookup yields CDR1 SGHAT and CDR2 FQNNGV. This CDR3 has 15 amino acids. The chain's CDR3 is CASSYGLSGANVPTF. In DNA form, the CDR3 reads TGTGCCAGCAGCTATGGACTCTCTGGGGCCAACGTCCCGACTTTC.